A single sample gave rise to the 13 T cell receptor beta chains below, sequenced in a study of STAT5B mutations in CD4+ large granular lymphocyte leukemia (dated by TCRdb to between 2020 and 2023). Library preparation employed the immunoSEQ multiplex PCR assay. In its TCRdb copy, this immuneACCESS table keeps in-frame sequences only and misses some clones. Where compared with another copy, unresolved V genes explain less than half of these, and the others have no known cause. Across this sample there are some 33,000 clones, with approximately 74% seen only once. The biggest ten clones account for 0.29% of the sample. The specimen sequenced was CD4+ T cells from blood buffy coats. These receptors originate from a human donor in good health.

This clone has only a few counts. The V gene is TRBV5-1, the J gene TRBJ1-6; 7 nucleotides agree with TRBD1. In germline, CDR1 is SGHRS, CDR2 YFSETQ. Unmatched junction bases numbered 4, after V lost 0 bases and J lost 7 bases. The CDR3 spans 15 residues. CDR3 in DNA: TGCGCCAGCAGCTTGGGACAGGGAGGCAATTCACCCCTCCACTTT. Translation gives CASSLGQGGNSPLHF.

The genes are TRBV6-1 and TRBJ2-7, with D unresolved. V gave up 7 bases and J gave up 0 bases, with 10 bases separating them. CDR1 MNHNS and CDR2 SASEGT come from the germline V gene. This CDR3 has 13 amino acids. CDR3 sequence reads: CASKFGSSYEQYF. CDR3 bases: TGTGCCAGCAAATTCGGCAGCTCCTACGAGCAGTACTTC.

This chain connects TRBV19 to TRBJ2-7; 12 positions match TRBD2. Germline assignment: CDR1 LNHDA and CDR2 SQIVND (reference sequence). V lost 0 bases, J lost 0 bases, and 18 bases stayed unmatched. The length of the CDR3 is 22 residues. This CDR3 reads CASSIDALNLAGGIVTSYEQYF. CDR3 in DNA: TGTGCCAGTAGTATAGATGCCCTCAATCTAGCGGGAGGGATAGTAACCTCCTACGAGCAGTACTTC. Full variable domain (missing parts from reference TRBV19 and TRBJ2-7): DGGITQSPKYLFRKEGQNVTLSCEQNLNHDAMYWYRQDPGQGLRLIYYSQIVNDFQKGDIAEGYSVSREKKESFPLTVTSAQKNPTAFYLCASSIDALNLAGGIVTSYEQYFGPGTRLTVT.

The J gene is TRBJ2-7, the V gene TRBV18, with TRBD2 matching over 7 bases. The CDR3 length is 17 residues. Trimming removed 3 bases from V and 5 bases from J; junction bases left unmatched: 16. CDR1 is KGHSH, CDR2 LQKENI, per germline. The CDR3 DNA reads TGTGCCAGCTCACCCCCCCCTACGGGAGGCTTGATTAACGAGCAGTACTTC. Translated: CASSPPPTGGLINEQYF.

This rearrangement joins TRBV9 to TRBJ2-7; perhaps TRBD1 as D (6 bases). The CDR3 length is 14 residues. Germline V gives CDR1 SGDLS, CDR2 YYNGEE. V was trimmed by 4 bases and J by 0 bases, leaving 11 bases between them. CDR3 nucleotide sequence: TGTGCCAGCAGCACCCGACAGGCCTCCTACGAGCAGTACTTC. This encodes CASSTRQASYEQYF.

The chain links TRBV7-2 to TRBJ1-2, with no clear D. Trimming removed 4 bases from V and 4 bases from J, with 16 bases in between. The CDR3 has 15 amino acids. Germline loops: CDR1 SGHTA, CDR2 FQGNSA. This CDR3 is CASSSPTSRPYGYTF. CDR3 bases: TGTGCCAGCAGCTCCCCGACAAGCCGACCCTATGGCTACACCTTC.

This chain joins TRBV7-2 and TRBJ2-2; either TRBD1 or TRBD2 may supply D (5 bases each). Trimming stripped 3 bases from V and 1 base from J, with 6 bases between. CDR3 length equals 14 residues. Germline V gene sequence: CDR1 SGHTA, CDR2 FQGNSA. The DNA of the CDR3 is TGTGCCAGCAGCTTGAGGGGGAACACCGGGGAGCTGTTTTTT. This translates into CASSLRGNTGELFF.

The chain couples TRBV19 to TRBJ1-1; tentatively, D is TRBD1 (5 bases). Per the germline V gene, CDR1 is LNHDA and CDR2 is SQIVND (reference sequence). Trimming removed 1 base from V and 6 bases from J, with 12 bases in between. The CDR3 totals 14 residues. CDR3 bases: TGTGCCAGTAGTATAGGTGAGACAGTCGCTGAAGCTTTCTTT. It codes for CASSIGETVAEAFF. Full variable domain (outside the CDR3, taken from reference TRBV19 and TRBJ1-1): DGGITQSPKYLFRKEGQNVTLSCEQNLNHDAMYWYRQDPGQGLRLIYYSQIVNDFQKGDIAEGYSVSREKKESFPLTVTSAQKNPTAFYLCASSIGETVAEAFFGQGTRLTVV.

CDR3 DNA sequence: TGTGCCACCGAAAGTCAACAGGGGAAAAACACCATATATTTT. As protein: CATESQQGKNTIYF. The V gene is TRBV10-3, the J gene TRBJ1-3, with 7 bases fitting TRBD1. The junction had 12 bases not matched to a gene; V was cut back by 10 bases and J by 6 bases. CDR3 length: 14 amino acids. The germline V gene encodes CDR1 ENHRY and CDR2 SYGVKD.

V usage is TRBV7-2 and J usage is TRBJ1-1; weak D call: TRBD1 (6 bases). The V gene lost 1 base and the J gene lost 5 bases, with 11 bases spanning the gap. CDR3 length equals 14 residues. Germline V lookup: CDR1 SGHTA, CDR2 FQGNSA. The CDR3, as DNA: TGTGCCAGCAGCTTAGTCCAAGGGGGGACTGAAGCTTTCTTT. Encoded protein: CASSLVQGGTEAFF.

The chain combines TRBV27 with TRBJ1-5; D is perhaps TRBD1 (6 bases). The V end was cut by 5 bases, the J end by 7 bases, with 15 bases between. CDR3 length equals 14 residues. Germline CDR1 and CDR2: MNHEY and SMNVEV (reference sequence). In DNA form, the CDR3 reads TGTGCCAGCAGTCATGGGGGGGCCGGACAGCCCCAGCATTTT. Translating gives CASSHGGAGQPQHF.

The CDR3 region is CASSLELGEKLFF. CDR3 in DNA: TGTGCCAGCAGCTTGGAACTTGGCGAAAAACTGTTTTTT. The chain carries TRBV5-4 and TRBJ1-4; no clear D. The CDR3 is made up of 13 amino acids. The V end was cut by 0 bases, the J end by 8 bases, with 8 bases between. Germline CDR1 is SGHNT and CDR2 is YYREEE (reference sequence).

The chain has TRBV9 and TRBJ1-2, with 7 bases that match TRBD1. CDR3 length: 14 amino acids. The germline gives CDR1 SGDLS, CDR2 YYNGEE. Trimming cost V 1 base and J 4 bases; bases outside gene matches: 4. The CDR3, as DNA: TGTGCCAGCAGCGTAAACAGGGGAGGCTATGGCTACACCTTC. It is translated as CASSVNRGGYGYTF.